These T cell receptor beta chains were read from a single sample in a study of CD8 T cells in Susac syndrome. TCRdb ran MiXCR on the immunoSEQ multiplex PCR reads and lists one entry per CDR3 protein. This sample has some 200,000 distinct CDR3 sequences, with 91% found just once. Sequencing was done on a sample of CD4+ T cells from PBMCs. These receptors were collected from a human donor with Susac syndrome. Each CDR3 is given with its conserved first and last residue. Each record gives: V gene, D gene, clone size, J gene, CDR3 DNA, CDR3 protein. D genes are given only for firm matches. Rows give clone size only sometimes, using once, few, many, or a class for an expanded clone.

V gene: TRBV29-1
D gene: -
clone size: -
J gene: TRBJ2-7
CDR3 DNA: TGCAGCGTTGCAATTACTCGGAAAACCTACGAGCAGTACTTC
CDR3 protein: CSVAITRKTYEQYF

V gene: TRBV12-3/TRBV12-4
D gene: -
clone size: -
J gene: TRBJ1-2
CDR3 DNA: TGTGCCAGCGGAGGGGGTGGTGGCTACACCTTC
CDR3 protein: CASGGGGGYTF

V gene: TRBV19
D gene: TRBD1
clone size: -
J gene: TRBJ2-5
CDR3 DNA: TGTGCCAGTAGAGACAGGGGGGCTGCTTCGGAGACCCAGTACTTC
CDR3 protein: CASRDRGAASETQYF

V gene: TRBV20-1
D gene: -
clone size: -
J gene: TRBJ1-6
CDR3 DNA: TGCAGTGCTTCCCCCGGAGGTGGAGGGGGTACACCCCTCCACTTT
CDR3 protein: CSASPGGGGGTPLHF

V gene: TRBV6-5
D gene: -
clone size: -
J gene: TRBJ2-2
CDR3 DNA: TGTGCCAGCAGTTCTACGCACACCGGGGAGCTGTTTTTT
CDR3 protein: CASSSTHTGELFF

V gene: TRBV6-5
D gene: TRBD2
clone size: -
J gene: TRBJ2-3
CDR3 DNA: TGTGCCAGCAGTAGACTAGCGGGAGGAGATACGCAGTATTTT
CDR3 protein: CASSRLAGGDTQYF

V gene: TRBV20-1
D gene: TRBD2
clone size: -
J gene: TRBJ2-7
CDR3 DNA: TGCAGTGCTAGCGGACTAGCGGGGAGAGATGCCTACGAGCAGTACTTC
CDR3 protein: CSASGLAGRDAYEQYF

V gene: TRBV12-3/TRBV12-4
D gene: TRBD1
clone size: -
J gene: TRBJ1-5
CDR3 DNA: TGTGCCAGCAGTTTGTACAGGGGGCTCCCCGGGCCCCAGCATTTT
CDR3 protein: CASSLYRGLPGPQHF

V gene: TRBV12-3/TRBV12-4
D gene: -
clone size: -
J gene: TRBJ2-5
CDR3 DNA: TGTGCCAGCAGTCCCTCTGGTAGCCAAGAGACCCAGTACTTC
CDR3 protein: CASSPSGSQETQYF

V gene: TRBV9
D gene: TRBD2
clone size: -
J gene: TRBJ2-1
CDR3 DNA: TGTGCCAGCAGCGTAGAGTTACACTCGGGACTAGCCAACAATGAGCAGTTCTTC
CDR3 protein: CASSVELHSGLANNEQFF

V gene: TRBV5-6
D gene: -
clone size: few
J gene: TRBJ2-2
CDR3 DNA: TGTGCCAGCAGCCGGGGCACCGGGGAGCTGTTTTTT
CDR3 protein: CASSRGTGELFF

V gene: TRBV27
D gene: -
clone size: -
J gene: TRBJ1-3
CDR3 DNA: TGTGCCAGCAGCACCGACGGCAGCTCTGGAAACACCATATATTTT
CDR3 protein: CASSTDGSSGNTIYF

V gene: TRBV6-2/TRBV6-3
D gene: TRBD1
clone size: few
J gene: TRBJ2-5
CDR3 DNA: TGTGCCAGCAGACCCGGGACAGGGGCGGGGGAGACCCAGTACTTC
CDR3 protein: CASRPGTGAGETQYF

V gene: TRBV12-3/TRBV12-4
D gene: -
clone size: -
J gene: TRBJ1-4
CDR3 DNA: TGTGCCAGCAGTTTCGGCAGTTCAGCTGAAAAACTGTTTTTT
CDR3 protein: CASSFGSSAEKLFF

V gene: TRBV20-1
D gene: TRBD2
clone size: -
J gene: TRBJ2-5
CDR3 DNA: TGCAGTGCTAGTACTAGCGGACTATGGGAGACCCAGTACTTC
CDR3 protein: CSASTSGLWETQYF

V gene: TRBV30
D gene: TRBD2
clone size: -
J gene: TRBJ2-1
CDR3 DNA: TGTGCCTGGGGACTAGCGCTAGACAATGAGCAGTTCTTC
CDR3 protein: CAWGLALDNEQFF

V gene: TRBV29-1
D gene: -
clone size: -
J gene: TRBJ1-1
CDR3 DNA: TGCAGCGTCGGGGGGCTCGGGGCAACTGAAGCTTTCTTT
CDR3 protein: CSVGGLGATEAFF

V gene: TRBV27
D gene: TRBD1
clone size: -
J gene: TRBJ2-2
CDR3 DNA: TGTGCCAGCAGTTCCCCCCACAGGGGATTGACCGGGGAGCTGTTTTTT
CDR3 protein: CASSSPHRGLTGELFF

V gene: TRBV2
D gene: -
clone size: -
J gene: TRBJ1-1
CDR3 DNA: TGTGCCAGCACTTCGGGGTTAAGGAACACTGAAGCTTTCTTT
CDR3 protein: CASTSGLRNTEAFF

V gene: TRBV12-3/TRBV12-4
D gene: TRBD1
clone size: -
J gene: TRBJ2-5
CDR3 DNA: TGTGCCAGCAGGCCCCGGACAGGGGGTTACGAGACCCAGTACTTC
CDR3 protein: CASRPRTGGYETQYF